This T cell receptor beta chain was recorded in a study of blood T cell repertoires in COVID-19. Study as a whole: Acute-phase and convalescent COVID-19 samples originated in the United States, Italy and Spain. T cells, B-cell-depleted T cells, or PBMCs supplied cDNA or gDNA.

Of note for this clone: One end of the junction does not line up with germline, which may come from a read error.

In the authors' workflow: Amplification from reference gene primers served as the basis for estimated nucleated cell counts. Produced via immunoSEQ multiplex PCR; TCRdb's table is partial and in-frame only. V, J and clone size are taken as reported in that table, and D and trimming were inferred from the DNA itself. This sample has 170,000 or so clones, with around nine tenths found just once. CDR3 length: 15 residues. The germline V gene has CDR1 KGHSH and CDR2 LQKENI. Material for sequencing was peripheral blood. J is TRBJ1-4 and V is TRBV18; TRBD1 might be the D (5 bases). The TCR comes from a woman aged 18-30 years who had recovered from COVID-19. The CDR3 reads CASSPPGSTNEKLFF. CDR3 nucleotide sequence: TGTGCCAGCTCTCCACCAGGGAGCACTAATGAAAAACTGTTTTTT.